The 32 T cell receptor beta chains given below trace back to one sample, sequenced in a study of T cells in Graves' hyperthyroidism and ophthalmopathy. Researchers took RNA transcripts and amplified the TCR beta CDR3 regions from them. HTBI primers were employed in a first-round RT-PCR of the TCR CDR3. TCRdb recomputed calls from the multiplex PCR reads with MiXCR, one row per CDR3 protein. The profile shows 500,000 to 600,000 distinct CDR3 sequences, 16% of them singletons. Sequencing used blood. The receptor set was obtained from a woman aged 18-29 years with Graves' hyperthyroidism.

This clonotype occurred a few times. This chain uses TRBV19 with TRBJ2-1; D possibly matches TRBD1 or TRBD2 (5 bases each). This CDR3 contains 16 residues. Trimming removed 6 bases at V and 1 base at J, with 16 bases between. The germline V gene encodes CDR1 LNHDA and CDR2 SQIVND (reference sequence). For the CDR3, the DNA is TGTGCCAGTAGACCTTTAAGGGGACCTTCCTACAATGAGCAGTTCTTC. It yields the protein CASRPLRGPSYNEQFF.

This chain uses TRBV20-1 with TRBJ2-6, with TRBD1 identical over 8 bases. The V and J ends lost 2 bases and 2 bases, in that order; junction bases with no gene match: 14. This CDR3 has 19 amino acids. Per the germline V gene, CDR1 is DFQATT and CDR2 is SNEGSKA (reference sequence). CDR3 DNA sequence: TGCAGTGCTAGATCACTCCTACCAGGGGGCGTTGCTGGGGCCAACGTCCTGACTTTC. Its protein product is CSARSLLPGGVAGANVLTF.

The chain has TRBV7-9 and TRBJ2-7, with TRBD1 as a possible D gene (5 bases). V lost 1 base to trimming and J lost 1 base, with 8 bases between them. The CDR3 runs 14 residues. The germline CDR1 and CDR2 sequences are SEHNR and FQNEAQ (reference sequence). The CDR3 DNA is TGTGCCAGCAGCTTAGATGGGGCTTCCTACGAGCAGTACTTC. It specifies CASSLDGASYEQYF.

This clonotype was recorded at least ten times. CDR3 sequence: CASSPPGQALQETQYF. For the CDR3, the DNA is TGTGCCAGCTCACCTCCGGGACAGGCTCTCCAAGAGACCCAGTACTTC. The rearrangement uses TRBV18 and TRBJ2-5; the match to TRBD1 covers 8 bases. V shed 3 bases and J 1 base; nucleotides not matched to a gene: 7. Germline CDR1 and CDR2: KGHSH and LQKENI. This CDR3 is 16 amino acids long.

V usage is TRBV4-3 and J usage is TRBJ2-6; D perhaps matches TRBD1 (6 bases). Looked up from germline, CDR1 is LGHNA and CDR2 is YSLEER. The CDR3 spans 18 residues. Trimming stripped 3 bases from V and 0 bases from J, with 15 bases between. CDR3 nucleotides: TGCGCCAGCAGCCAGAACGGACAGCTGTCCTCTGGGGCCAACGTCCTGACTTTC. Residues: CASSQNGQLSSGANVLTF.

This clonotype was seen a few times. The chain carries TRBV4-1 and TRBJ2-5; 13 bases are shared with TRBD2. The ends lost 4 bases at V and 2 bases at J; junction bases unmatched: 7. CDR1 is MGHRA, CDR2 YSYEKL, per germline. The CDR3 spans 17 residues. This CDR3 is CASSPTPTSGGQETQYF. CDR3 nucleotides: TGCGCCAGCAGCCCCACCCCGACTAGCGGGGGGCAAGAGACCCAGTACTTC.

This clonotype was counted ten times or more. The V gene is TRBV4-3, the J gene TRBJ2-3; 10 bases map to TRBD2. Germline CDR1 reads LGHNA; CDR2 reads YSLEER. Trimming took 1 base from V and 7 from J; bases not matched to a gene: 5. The CDR3 is made up of 15 amino acids. The CDR3 is CASSQAASGGYTQYF. For the CDR3, the DNA is TGCGCCAGCAGCCAAGCGGCTAGCGGGGGTTATACGCAGTATTTT.

In its sample, this clonotype was seen many times. The V and J genes are TRBV12-3 or TRBV12-4 and TRBJ2-7; TRBD2 agrees at 7 bases. This CDR3 comprises 14 residues. V lost 8 bases to trimming and J lost 6 bases; unmatched junction nucleotides: 13. CDR3 nucleotides: TGTGCCAGCGCGGGGACTACCCTGGGAGGCGAGCAGTACTTC. Translating gives CASAGTTLGGEQYF.

This clonotype was recorded at least ten times. The V gene is TRBV5-1, the J gene TRBJ2-7; 7 bases fit TRBD1. The CDR3 extends over 14 amino acids. Germline V gives CDR1 SGHRS, CDR2 YFSETQ. V shed 3 bases and J 3 bases; nucleotides not matched to a gene: 6. The CDR3 coding sequence is TGCGCCAGCAGCTCCGACAGGGTGGTCTACGAGCAGTACTTC. This sequence encodes CASSSDRVVYEQYF.

This clonotype was detected ten times or more. Here the CDR3 reads CSARPDRGFSNTEAFF. The CDR3 DNA is TGCAGTGCTCGCCCGGACAGAGGGTTCTCCAACACTGAAGCTTTCTTT. The chain recombines TRBV20-1 with TRBJ1-1; weak D call: TRBD1 (6 bases). This CDR3 has 16 amino acids. From germline, CDR1 is DFQATT and CDR2 SNEGSKA (reference sequence). V lost 5 bases, J lost 2 bases, and 21 bases lay in between.

This clonotype was detected only a few times. V gene TRBV14 combines with J gene TRBJ2-7; D is perhaps TRBD2 (5 bases). CDR1 is SGHDN, CDR2 FVKESK, per germline. The CDR3 extends over 13 amino acids. V was clipped by 1 base and J by 6 bases, with 10 bases between them. CDR3 in amino acids: CASSQVPGIEQYF. For the CDR3, the DNA is TGTGCCAGCAGCCAAGTCCCCGGGATCGAGCAGTACTTC. The whole variable domain, remainder taken from reference TRBV14 and TRBJ2-7, is EAGVTQFPSHSVIEKGQTVTLRCDPISGHDNLYWYRRVMGKEIKFLLHFVKESKQDESGMPNNRFLAERTGGTYSTLKVQPAELEDSGVYFCASSQVPGIEQYFGPGTRLTVT.

The sample holds many counts of this clonotype. The V and J genes are TRBV5-1 and TRBJ2-1; 7 positions match TRBD1. Germline values: CDR1 SGHRS, CDR2 YFSETQ. V shed 0 bases and J 0 bases; nucleotides not matched to a gene: 15. The CDR3 length is 20 residues. The CDR3 region is CASSLDARGRNPSSYNEQFF. The CDR3 nucleotides read TGCGCCAGCAGCTTGGACGCTAGGGGGCGGAATCCCAGCTCCTACAATGAGCAGTTCTTC.

About this clonotype: A much larger clone differs from this one at a single base, so this may be a read error. The rearrangement links TRBV11-1 to TRBJ2-5, with D tentatively TRBD1 (7 bases). The CDR3 is 15 amino acids. V was clipped by 4 bases and J by 1 base, with 13 bases between them. Germline CDR1 SGHAT, CDR2 FQDESV (reference sequence). The CDR3 nucleotides are TGTGCCAGCAGCTGGTCAGGGGGGTTCCAAGAGACCCAGTACTTC. Residues: CASSWSGGFQETQYF. The full variable domain, in which reference TRBV11-1 and TRBJ2-5 provide the parts outside the CDR3, is EAEVAQSPRYKITEKSQAVAFWCDPISGHATLYWYRQILGQGPELLVQFQDESVVDDSQLPKDRFSAERLKGVDSTLKIQPAELGDSAMYLCASSWSGGFQETQYFGPGTRLLVL.

The chain recombines TRBV5-1 with TRBJ2-7, with TRBD1 identical over 7 bases. With V trimmed by 1 base and J by 2 bases, 3 bases remained unmatched. The CDR3 contains 14 residues. Germline loops: CDR1 SGHRS, CDR2 YFSETQ. The DNA for the CDR3 is TGCGCCAGCAGCTTGAAGACAGGGACCTACGAGCAGTACTTC. Protein product: CASSLKTGTYEQYF.

The table lists this clonotype with a few counts. This chain uses TRBV28 with TRBJ2-3; D unclear. Trimming left V 6 bases short and J 7 bases short, with 8 bases between. Germline V gives CDR1 MDHEN, CDR2 SYDVKM. The CDR3 covers 11 residues. This chain's CDR3 is CASRNRNTQYF. The DNA of the CDR3 is TGTGCCAGCAGGAATCGCAATACGCAGTATTTT.

This rearrangement joins TRBV12-3 or TRBV12-4 to TRBJ1-3, with D maybe TRBD1 (6 bases). Trimming removed 11 bases from V and 0 bases from J, with 14 bases in between. The CDR3 has 14 amino acids. The CDR3 DNA reads TGTGCCCAAATCGGGGGCTACTCTGGAAACACCATATATTTT. It translates to CAQIGGYSGNTIYF.

There are many counts of this clonotype. The V and J genes are TRBV6-6 and TRBJ2-2; tentatively, D is TRBD2 (5 bases). The germline gives CDR1 MNHNY, CDR2 SVGAGI (reference sequence). V was clipped by 2 bases and J by 4 bases, with 14 bases between them. The CDR3 consists of 16 residues. In DNA form, the CDR3 reads TGTGCCAGCAGTTACGAGGCTAGCACTCTCACCGGGGAGCTGTTTTTT. Protein product: CASSYEASTLTGELFF.

This clonotype appeared many times. The chain uses TRBV7-2 and TRBJ2-7; D gene ambiguous. The germline CDR1 and CDR2 sequences are SGHTA and FQGNSA. The ends were cut back, 1 base at V and 2 bases at J, with 6 bases in the middle. The CDR3 spans 13 residues. As DNA, the CDR3 is TGTGCCAGCAGCTTAGGGTCACCCTACGAGCAGTACTTC. This sequence encodes CASSLGSPYEQYF.

This clonotype has at least ten counts. The rearrangement links TRBV6-2 or TRBV6-3 to TRBJ2-1, with 10 positions matching TRBD1. The CDR3 has 16 residues. The ends lost 0 bases at V and 4 bases at J; junction bases unmatched: 3. Germline-derived CDR1 and CDR2 are MNHEY and SVGEGT. The CDR3 loop reads CASSYSGTGAYNEQFF. In nucleotides, the CDR3 is TGTGCCAGCAGTTACTCCGGGACAGGGGCGTACAATGAGCAGTTCTTC.

The chain joins TRBV27 to TRBJ2-1; 12 nucleotides line up with TRBD2. Germline V gene data show CDR1 as MNHEY and CDR2 as SMNVEV (reference sequence). The CDR3 loop spans 18 amino acids. After removal of 9 bases from V and 0 bases from J, the junction contained 12 bases not matched to a gene. The CDR3 here is CARIKGLAGLSSYNEQFF. The CDR3 DNA sequence: TGTGCCAGGATAAAAGGACTAGCGGGGTTAAGCTCCTACAATGAGCAGTTCTTC.

This clonotype was counted many times. This sequence joins TRBV3-1 and TRBJ2-2, with 10 bases matching TRBD1. The CDR3 spans 18 residues. With 4 bases clipped from V and 5 bases from J, the junction kept 13 bases outside the gene matches. Germline V gives CDR1 LGHDT, CDR2 YNNKEL (reference sequence). The CDR3 spells CASSRRDRGSARTGELFF. Here the CDR3 DNA reads TGTGCCAGCAGCCGAAGGGACAGGGGATCGGCGAGGACCGGGGAGCTGTTTTTT.

There are many counts of this clonotype. The J gene is TRBJ1-1, the V gene TRBV6-1, with 8 bases lining up with TRBD1. This CDR3 has 14 amino acids. J was trimmed by 1 base and V by 7 bases; bases with no gene match: 5. The germline V gene has CDR1 MNHNS and CDR2 SASEGT. CDR3 nucleotides: TGTGCCAGCATCTTCACAGGGGGGAACACTGAAGCTTTCTTT. Encoded protein: CASIFTGGNTEAFF.

This clonotype was seen more than once but under ten times. The chain employs TRBV5-4 and TRBJ2-1; D is possibly TRBD1 (6 bases). Germline values: CDR1 SGHNT, CDR2 YYREEE (reference sequence). The V and J ends lost 2 bases and 4 bases respectively, with 13 bases between them. The CDR3 consists of 15 residues. The CDR3 bases are TGTGCCAGCAGCTTTCGGGACAAGCTTTACAATGAGCAGTTCTTC. This codes for CASSFRDKLYNEQFF. Drawing the rest from reference TRBV5-4 and TRBJ2-1, the complete variable domain is ETGVTQSPTHLIKTRGQQVTLRCSSQSGHNTVSWYQQALGQGPQFIFQYYREEENGRGNFPPRFSGLQFPNYSSELNVNALELDDSALYLCASSFRDKLYNEQFFGPGTRLTVL.

This rearrangement joins TRBV3-2 to TRBJ2-3; the table calls TRBD2, which could not be checked here. TRBV3-2 corresponds to a pseudogene. The CDR3 covers 17 residues. This chain's CDR3 is CASSQGTSGRAADTQYF. In DNA, the CDR3 is TGTGCCAGCAGCCAAGGGACTAGCGGGAGGGCGGCAGATACGCAGTATTTT.

This chain uses TRBV29-1 with TRBJ2-1; 8 bases are shared with TRBD2. V trimming: 5 bases; J trimming: 10 bases; junction bases outside the gene matches: 7. Germline-derived CDR1 and CDR2 are SQVTM and ANQGSEA. This CDR3 is built from 12 residues. The CDR3 reads CSVNRGGIEQFF. The CDR3 DNA reads TGCAGCGTTAATCGGGGGGGGATAGAGCAGTTCTTC.

This clonotype was recorded at least ten times. This chain uses TRBV9 with TRBJ2-1; TRBD2 might be the D (6 bases). V lost 1 base and J lost 5, with 13 bases in between. Per germline, CDR1 SGDLS and CDR2 YYNGEE. The CDR3 has 15 amino acids. The CDR3 is CASSVPGRSNNEQFF. Written as DNA, the CDR3 is TGTGCCAGCAGCGTACCCGGGAGATCCAACAATGAGCAGTTCTTC.

This clonotype was counted many times. This sequence joins TRBV2 and TRBJ2-1; no definite D call. The CDR3 extends over 13 amino acids. Germline values: CDR1 SNHLY, CDR2 FYNNEI. V was clipped by 5 bases and J by 0 bases, with 5 bases between them. CDR3 amino acids: CASSTYSYNEQFF. Here the CDR3 DNA reads TGTGCCAGCAGTACTTACTCCTACAATGAGCAGTTCTTC.

The chain recombines TRBV6-1 with TRBJ2-2; 13 nucleotides agree with TRBD2. Germline V gives CDR1 MNHNS, CDR2 SASEGT. The V gene end was trimmed by 6 bases and the J gene end by 2 bases; junction bases not matched to a gene: 6. This CDR3 comprises 17 residues. This CDR3 is CASSRLAGGLNTGELFF. Here the CDR3 DNA reads TGTGCCAGCAGCCGACTAGCGGGGGGACTTAACACCGGGGAGCTGTTTTTT.

In regard to this clonotype: The junction and the germline gene differ at one end; a read error may be behind it. V and J are TRBV7-7 and TRBJ2-1; TRBD2 matches at 14 bases. The CDR3 length is 16 residues. Germline lookup yields CDR1 SSHAT and CDR2 FNYEAQ (reference sequence). The CDR3 nucleotides are TGTGCCAGCAGCCCGGGACTAGCGGGGGACTACAATGATCAGTTCTTC. It encodes CASSPGLAGDYNDQFF.

This clonotype has at least ten counts. The V call is TRBV27, the J call TRBJ2-1; weak D call: TRBD2 (5 bases). The CDR3 sequence is 14 residues long. V lost 7 bases to trimming and J lost 2 bases, with 12 bases between them. Per germline, CDR1 MNHEY and CDR2 SMNVEV (reference sequence). The CDR3: CASMREYPYNEQFF. Written as DNA, the CDR3 is TGTGCCAGCATGAGGGAGTACCCCTACAATGAGCAGTTCTTC.

This clonotype was picked up a small number of times. This may come from a read error, since a much larger clone is one base off. The V call is TRBV2, the J call TRBJ1-4; D is unresolved. This CDR3 is 15 amino acids long. CDR1 is SNHLY, CDR2 FYNNEI, per germline. The DNA for the CDR3 is TGTGCCAGCAGTGACCGTTCCGGAACTAATGAAGAACTGTTTTTT. This sequence encodes CASSDRSGTNEELFF.

This clonotype was counted a few times. V and J are TRBV30 and TRBJ1-2; D gene uncertain. The V and J ends lost 5 bases and 3 bases respectively, with 13 bases between them. Looked up from germline, CDR1 is GTSNPN and CDR2 is SVGIG (reference sequence). CDR3 size: 13 residues. The CDR3 sequence: CAWSPPGYYGYTF. As DNA, the CDR3 is TGTGCCTGGTCCCCCCCGGGTTACTATGGCTACACCTTC. The variable domain in full, completed from reference TRBV30 and TRBJ1-2, reads SQTIHQWPATLVQPVGSPLSLECTVEGTSNPNLYWYRQAAGRGLQLLFYSVGIGQISSEVPQNLSASRPQDRQFILSSKKLLLSDSGFYLCAWSPPGYYGYTFGSGTRLTVV.